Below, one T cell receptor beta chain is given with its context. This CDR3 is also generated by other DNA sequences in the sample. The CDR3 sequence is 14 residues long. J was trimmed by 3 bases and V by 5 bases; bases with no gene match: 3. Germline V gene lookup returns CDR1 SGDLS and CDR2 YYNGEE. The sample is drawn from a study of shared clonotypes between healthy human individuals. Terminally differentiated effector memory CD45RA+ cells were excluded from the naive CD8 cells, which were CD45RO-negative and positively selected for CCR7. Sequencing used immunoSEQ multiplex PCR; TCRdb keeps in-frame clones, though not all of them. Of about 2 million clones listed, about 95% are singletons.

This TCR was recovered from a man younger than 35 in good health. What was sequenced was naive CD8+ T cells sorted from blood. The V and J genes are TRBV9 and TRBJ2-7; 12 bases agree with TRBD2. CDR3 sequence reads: CASSEGLAGYEQYF. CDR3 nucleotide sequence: TGTGCCAGCAGTGAGGGACTAGCGGGCTACGAGCAGTACTTC.